One and the same sample provided the 20 T cell receptor beta chains below, sequenced in a study of blood T cell repertoires in COVID-19. TCRdb's copy holds only in-frame clones and misses some; the assay was immunoSEQ multiplex PCR. This table has 230,000 or so clones, around 89% appearing once. The sample taken for sequencing was peripheral blood. The receptors were sampled from a woman aged 60 to 75 with COVID-19, enrolled during active disease.

The rearrangement uses TRBV10-3 and TRBJ2-3, with D tentatively TRBD1 (6 bases). V was cut by 9 bases and J by 0 bases, with 13 bases left in between. In germline, CDR1 is ENHRY, CDR2 SYGVKD. CDR3 length: 14 amino acids. CDR3 sequence (DNA): TGTGCCATACTCGACAGGACTAGCACAGATACGCAGTATTTT. Translated, it gives CAILDRTSTDTQYF.

The V call is TRBV10-3, the J call TRBJ1-2; a possible D gene is TRBD1 (5 bases). The CDR3 is 16 residues long. V was cut by 0 bases and J by 7 bases, with 18 bases left in between. Per germline, CDR1 ENHRY and CDR2 SYGVKD. CDR3 nucleotide sequence: TGTGCCATCAGTGAGTCGGGGCAGGCCCTATTAGGTGGCTACACCTTC. Protein product: CAISESGQALLGGYTF.

The chain links TRBV6-5 to TRBJ2-2; tentative D call: TRBD2 (7 bases). The germline gives CDR1 MNHEY, CDR2 SVGAGI. Trimming removed 5 bases from V and 4 bases from J, with 14 bases in between. The length of the CDR3 is 15 residues. The CDR3 DNA is TGTGCCAGCAGTCCTTTGGGGGGGCCCACCGGGGAGCTGTTTTTT. Translation: CASSPLGGPTGELFF.

This chain joins TRBV18 and TRBJ1-2; D not resolved. The CDR3 sequence is 13 residues long. V was pared by 8 bases and J by 4 bases, with 14 bases between. CDR1 and CDR2 (germline): KGHSH, LQKENI. The CDR3 loop reads CASPDNPRYGYTF. The CDR3 bases are TGTGCCAGCCCCGACAACCCCCGCTATGGCTACACCTTC.

The rearrangement joins TRBV3-1 (or the pseudogene TRBV3-2) to TRBJ2-1; TRBD1 agrees at 11 bases. V was pared by 3 bases and J by 3 bases, with 1 base of the junction left unmatched. The germline V gene encodes CDR1 LGHDT and CDR2 YNNKEL (reference sequence). The CDR3 has 15 residues. This CDR3 reads CASSQGTGGYNEQFF. CDR3 bases: TGTGCCAGCAGCCAGGGGACAGGGGGCTACAATGAGCAGTTCTTC.

This clone was counted once. The chain couples TRBV18 to TRBJ1-1, with D uncertain. The CDR3 covers 14 residues. Germline V gene sequence: CDR1 KGHSH, CDR2 LQKENI. The V end lost 3 bases, the J end lost 0 bases, and 8 bases lay between the germline ends. The CDR3 loop reads CASSPRVVNTEAFF. CDR3 bases: TGTGCCAGCTCACCCCGAGTTGTGAACACTGAAGCTTTCTTT. Based on the CDR3 plus reference TRBV18 and TRBJ1-1, the full variable domain is NAGVMQNPRHLVRRRGQEARLRCSPMKGHSHVYWYRQLPEEGLKFMVYLQKENIIDESGMPKERFSAEFPKEGPSILRIQQVVRGDSAAYFCASSPRVVNTEAFFGQGTRLTVV.

V usage is TRBV5-4 and J usage is TRBJ1-3; D gene unclear. Germline V lookup: CDR1 SGHNT, CDR2 YYREEE (reference sequence). The ends were cut back, 1 base at V and 4 bases at J, with 15 bases in the middle. The CDR3 runs 16 residues. The DNA of the CDR3 is TGTGCCAGCAGCTTGAACCATGGACTTGCCGGAAACACCATATATTTT. Protein: CASSLNHGLAGNTIYF.

The rearrangement joins TRBV7-9 to TRBJ2-2; possible D gene TRBD2, 5 bases. Trimming removed 5 bases from V and 6 bases from J, with 13 bases in between. The CDR3 has 14 residues. The germline V gene encodes CDR1 SEHNR and CDR2 FQNEAQ (reference sequence). CDR3 region: CASSPEEVAGELFF. The CDR3 nucleotides read TGTGCCAGCAGCCCAGAGGAGGTCGCCGGGGAGCTGTTTTTT. Using reference TRBV7-9 and TRBJ2-2 for the parts outside the CDR3, the full variable domain is DTGVSQNPRHKITKRGQNVTFRCDPISEHNRLYWYRQTLGQGPEFLTYFQNEAQLEKSRLLSDRFSAERPKGSFSTLEIQRTEQGDSAMYLCASSPEEVAGELFFGEGSRLTVL.

This clone has just a few counts. The V gene is TRBV4-1, the J gene TRBJ1-6; the match to TRBD1 covers 9 bases. V was pared by 6 bases and J by 4 bases, with 4 bases of the junction left unmatched. Germline assignment: CDR1 MGHRA and CDR2 YSYEKL. CDR3 length: 15 residues. The CDR3 is CASRQGAHYNSPLHF. The CDR3 region has the DNA TGCGCCAGCAGACAGGGGGCGCATTATAATTCACCCCTCCACTTT.

The rearrangement uses TRBV15 and TRBJ1-1; TRBD1 is a possible D gene (5 bases). Per germline, CDR1 LNHNV and CDR2 YYDKDF (reference sequence). V dropped 1 base and J dropped 1 base, with 10 bases sitting between them. CDR3 length: 15 amino acids. The CDR3 sequence: CATSRALRENTEAFF. In nucleotides, the CDR3 is TGTGCCACCAGCAGAGCTCTCAGGGAGAACACTGAAGCTTTCTTT.

The chain joins TRBV20-1 to TRBJ1-1, with 7 bases identical to TRBD1. The germline CDR1 and CDR2 sequences are DFQATT and SNEGSKA (reference sequence). The CDR3 runs 13 residues. With 3 bases clipped from V and 4 bases from J, the junction kept 5 bases outside the gene matches. CDR3 DNA: TGCAGTGCTAGTAATTACAGGGGCACTGAAGCTTTCTTT. As protein: CSASNYRGTEAFF.

The chain employs TRBV27 and TRBJ1-2, with 10 bases that match TRBD1. Germline lookup yields CDR1 MNHEY and CDR2 SMNVEV (reference sequence). This CDR3 comprises 17 residues. J gave up 4 bases and V 3 bases, and 11 bases lay outside the gene matches. This CDR3 reads CASSLSLGGDRGYGYTF. The CDR3 nucleotides read TGTGCCAGCAGTTTGTCCTTAGGTGGGGACAGGGGCTATGGCTACACCTTC.

This chain links TRBV9 with TRBJ1-2; D ambiguous. Germline values: CDR1 SGDLS, CDR2 YYNGEE. The CDR3 covers 13 residues. V lost 4 bases to trimming and J lost 3 bases, with 10 bases between them. The DNA of the CDR3 is TGTGCCAGCAGCCGTACAGACGACTATGGCTACACCTTC. It is translated as CASSRTDDYGYTF.

The chain employs TRBV14 and TRBJ2-3; TRBD2 matches at 9 bases. The V segment lost 0 bases and the J segment 1 base; nucleotides outside the gene matches: 14. The CDR3 runs to 20 residues. Germline assignment: CDR1 SGHDN and CDR2 FVKESK. This CDR3 reads CASSQDRSSGGVWGTDTQYF. For the CDR3, the DNA is TGTGCCAGCAGCCAAGACCGGAGTAGCGGGGGCGTTTGGGGCACAGATACGCAGTATTTT.

This chain joins TRBV7-2 and TRBJ1-5, with a weak D call TRBD1 (5 bases). In germline, CDR1 is SGHTA, CDR2 FQGNSA. V was trimmed by 1 base and J by 9 bases, leaving 13 bases between them. The length of the CDR3 is 14 residues. CDR3 DNA: TGTGCCAGCAGCTTAGTAGACAGCTTTGGGCCCCAGCATTTT. Translated: CASSLVDSFGPQHF.

This chain links TRBV6-5 with TRBJ1-5; D is possibly TRBD1 (6 bases). Trimming removed 10 bases at V and 1 base at J, with 17 bases between. The CDR3 runs 15 residues. The germline gives CDR1 MNHEY, CDR2 SVGAGI. The CDR3 spells CATGTRGWSNQPQHF. The DNA of the CDR3 is TGTGCCACCGGGACAAGAGGTTGGAGCAATCAGCCCCAGCATTTT.

This rearrangement joins TRBV9 to TRBJ2-7; 10 bases line up with TRBD1. CDR3 length equals 17 residues. Per germline, CDR1 SGDLS and CDR2 YYNGEE. Trimming removed 5 bases from V and 4 bases from J; junction bases left unmatched: 15. For the CDR3, the DNA is TGTGCCAGCAGTCCTAAGCTCCCGGGACAGGGGTTTTACGAGCAGTACTTC. Residues: CASSPKLPGQGFYEQYF.

The rearrangement joins TRBV6-5 to TRBJ1-2, with 8 bases aligning to TRBD1. With 6 bases clipped from V and 8 bases from J, the junction kept 11 bases outside the gene matches. Germline loops: CDR1 MNHEY, CDR2 SVGAGI. The CDR3 sequence is 14 residues long. The CDR3 bases are TGTGCCAGCAGCCCGGCAGGGGGCGCCGCCGGCTACACCTTC. Protein product: CASSPAGGAAGYTF.

The gene calls are TRBV19 and TRBJ1-6, with D tentatively TRBD1 (6 bases). V lost 3 bases and J 8 bases, leaving 11 bases between the germline ends. The CDR3 loop spans 14 amino acids. Germline CDR1 reads LNHDA; CDR2 reads SQIVND (reference sequence). The CDR3 DNA follows: TGTGCCAGTAGTATCCGGGACACTGATTCACCCCTCCACTTT. Its protein is CASSIRDTDSPLHF. Looking up the rest from reference TRBV19 and TRBJ1-6 gives the full variable domain: DGGITQSPKYLFRKEGQNVTLSCEQNLNHDAMYWYRQDPGQGLRLIYYSQIVNDFQKGDIAEGYSVSREKKESFPLTVTSAQKNPTAFYLCASSIRDTDSPLHFGNGTRLTVT.

The J gene is TRBJ1-6, the V gene TRBV4-1; TRBD1 might be the D (5 bases). Trimming removed 4 bases from V and 5 bases from J, with 9 bases in between. CDR3 length: 14 amino acids. Germline CDR1 reads MGHRA; CDR2 reads YSYEKL. CDR3 residues: CASSRGRDNSPLHF. The CDR3 bases are TGCGCCAGCAGCCGGGGCAGGGATAATTCACCCCTCCACTTT.